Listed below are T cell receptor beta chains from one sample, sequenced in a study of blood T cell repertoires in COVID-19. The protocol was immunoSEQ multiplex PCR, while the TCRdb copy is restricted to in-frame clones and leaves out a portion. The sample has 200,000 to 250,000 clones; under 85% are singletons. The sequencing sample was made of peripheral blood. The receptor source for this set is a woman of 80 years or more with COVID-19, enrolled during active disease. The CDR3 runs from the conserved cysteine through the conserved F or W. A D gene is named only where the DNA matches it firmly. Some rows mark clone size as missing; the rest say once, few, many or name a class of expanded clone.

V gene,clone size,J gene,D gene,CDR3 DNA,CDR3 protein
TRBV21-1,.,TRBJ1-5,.,TGTGCCAGCAGCCCCAGTCGGGAAAATCAGCCCCAGCATTTT,CASSPSRENQPQHF
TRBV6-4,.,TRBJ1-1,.,TGTGCCAGCAGTGACTCTGGACACTCGAGGGCTTTCTTT,CASSDSGHSRAFF
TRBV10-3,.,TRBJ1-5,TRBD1,TGTGCCATCAACCCCACAGGGGGTCAGCCCCAGCATTTT,CAINPTGGQPQHF
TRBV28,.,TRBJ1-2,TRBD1,TGTGCCAGCACAGGGGGACGGTGGGAGGACTATGGCTACACCTTC,CASTGGRWEDYGYTF
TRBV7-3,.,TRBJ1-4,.,TGTGCCAGCAGCTTACAAGCGGGTGAAAAACTGTTTTTT,CASSLQAGEKLFF
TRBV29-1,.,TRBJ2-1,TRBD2,TGCAGCGTTGAAGTAGGGACTAGCAACTCCTACAATGAGCAGTTCTTC,CSVEVGTSNSYNEQFF
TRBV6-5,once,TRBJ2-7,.,TGTGCCAGCAGGAGAGTGTACGAGCAGTACTTC,CASRRVYEQYF
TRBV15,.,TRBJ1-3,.,TGTGCCACCAGCAGGTTTGGCGGAAACACCATATATTTT,CATSRFGGNTIYF
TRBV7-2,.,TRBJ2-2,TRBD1,TGTGCCAGCCACGCCGCCCAGGGGGCTATCGGGGAGCTGTTTTTT,CASHAAQGAIGELFF
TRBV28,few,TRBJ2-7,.,TGTGCCAGCAGTTTGAGGTACGAGCAGTACTTC,CASSLRYEQYF
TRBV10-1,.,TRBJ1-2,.,TGCGCCAGCAGTGAAGGGGGGGGCTATGGCTACACCTTC,CASSEGGGYGYTF
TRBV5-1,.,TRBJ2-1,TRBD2,TGCGCCAGCCACGCAACTAGCGGGGGGTCTCGAGGGGTCTACAATGAGCAGTTCTTC,CASHATSGGSRGVYNEQFF
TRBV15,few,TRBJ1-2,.,TGTGCCACCAGCAGAGATCGCGACAGCCTCTATGGCTACACCTTC,CATSRDRDSLYGYTF
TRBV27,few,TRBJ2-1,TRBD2,TGTGCCAGCAGTTCCAACCTCCGACTAGCGGGGACCAATGAGCAGTTCTTC,CASSSNLRLAGTNEQFF
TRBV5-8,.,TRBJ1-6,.,TGTGCCAGCAGCACGCCCAGGAGGGATTCACCCCTCCACTTT,CASSTPRRDSPLHF
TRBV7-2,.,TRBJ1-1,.,TGTGCCAGCAGCTTGCGCGACTCTGGGGCTTTCTTT,CASSLRDSGAFF
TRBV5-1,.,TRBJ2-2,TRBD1,TGCGCCAGCAGTCCCGGGACAGGGGGGGACACCGGGGAGCTGTTTTTT,CASSPGTGGDTGELFF
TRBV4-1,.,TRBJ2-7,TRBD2,TGCGCCAGCAGCCAAGAGACTAGCGGGAGCCCCTACGAGCAGTACTTC,CASSQETSGSPYEQYF
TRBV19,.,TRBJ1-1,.,TGTGCCAGTACGCTCCACGAGGGGGAGGGAACTATGAACACTGAAGCTTTCTTT,CASTLHEGEGTMNTEAFF
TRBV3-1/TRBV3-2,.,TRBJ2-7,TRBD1,TGTGCCAGCAGCCAAGGAGGAGGACAGGGGGCATTCGAGCAGTACTTC,CASSQGGGQGAFEQYF
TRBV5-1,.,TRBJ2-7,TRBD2,TGCGCCAGCAGCTTCACAGCGGGGGCAGGAGAGCAGTACTTC,CASSFTAGAGEQYF
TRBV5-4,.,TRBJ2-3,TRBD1,TGTGCCAGCAGTCGCCGGGGGACAGGACCTGATACGCAGTATTTT,CASSRRGTGPDTQYF
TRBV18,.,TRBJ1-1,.,TGTGCCAGCTCACCGGCGGTGGGCACTGAAGCTTTCTTT,CASSPAVGTEAFF
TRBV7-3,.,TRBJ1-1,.,TGTGCCAGCAGGGAGGGACCGTCGAACACTGAAGCTTTCTTT,CASREGPSNTEAFF
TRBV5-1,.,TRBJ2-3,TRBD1,TGCGCCAGCAGCCGACGAAACGACAGGGGCCGCACAGATACGCAGTATTTT,CASSRRNDRGRTDTQYF
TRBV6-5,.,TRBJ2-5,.,TGTGCCAGCAACCAGGCAGGCCAAGAGACCCAGTACTTC,CASNQAGQETQYF
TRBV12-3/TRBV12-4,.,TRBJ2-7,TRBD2,TGTGCCAGCGGCCCGACTAGCAGCTACGAGCAGTACTTC,CASGPTSSYEQYF
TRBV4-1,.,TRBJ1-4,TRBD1,TGCGCCAGCAGCCAATTCCAAGACAGGGCCGTTAATGAAAAACTGTTTTTT,CASSQFQDRAVNEKLFF
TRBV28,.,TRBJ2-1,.,TGTGCCAGCAGTTTCCCCCCTACTAGCCCAAGCTCCTACAATGAGCAGTTCTTC,CASSFPPTSPSSYNEQFF
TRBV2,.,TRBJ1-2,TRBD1,TGTGCCAGCAGTGAAGCTGTTAACGGGGACAGAATTTTCTATGGCTACACCTTC,CASSEAVNGDRIFYGYTF
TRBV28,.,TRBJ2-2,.,TGTGCCAGCAGTTTTAGGGGGAGCACCGGGGAGCTGTTTTTT,CASSFRGSTGELFF
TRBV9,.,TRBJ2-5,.,TGTGCCAGCAGCGTAGCGGGGGAGACCCAGTACTTC,CASSVAGETQYF
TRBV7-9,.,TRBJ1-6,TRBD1,TGTGCCAGCGGGACAGACCCCACTAATTCACCCCTCCACTTT,CASGTDPTNSPLHF
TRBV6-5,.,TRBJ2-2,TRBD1,TGTGCCAGCAGTCGACAGGGGCGGGTGGCCGGGGAGCTGTTTTTT,CASSRQGRVAGELFF
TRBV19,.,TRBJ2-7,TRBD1,TGTGCCAGTAGTACCTCCGGGACAGGAAGGGACGAGCAGTACTTC,CASSTSGTGRDEQYF
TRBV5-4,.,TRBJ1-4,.,TGTGCCAGCAGCTTGAGGGCGGGAAATGAAAAACTGTTTTTT,CASSLRAGNEKLFF
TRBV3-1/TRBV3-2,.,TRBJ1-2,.,TGTGCCAGCAGCCAAGCTGGGGGCTGGGGCTACACCTTC,CASSQAGGWGYTF
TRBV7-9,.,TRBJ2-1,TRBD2,TGTGCCAGCAGCCCCGGGGGGTACAATGAGCAGTTCTTC,CASSPGGYNEQFF
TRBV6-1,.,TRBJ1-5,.,TGTGCCAGCAGTGAATTCGGGGGGCGGGTGCTGCCCCAGCATTTT,CASSEFGGRVLPQHF
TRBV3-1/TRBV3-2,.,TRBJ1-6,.,TGTGCCAGCAGCCAACAGGGCGCGGAGTCACCCCTCCACTTT,CASSQQGAESPLHF
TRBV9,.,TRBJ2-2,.,TGTGCCAGCAGCATCCTGAGCACCGGGGAGCTGTTTTTT,CASSILSTGELFF
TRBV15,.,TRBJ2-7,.,TGTGCCACCAGCAGAGATCGGAGCTACGAGCAGTACTTC,CATSRDRSYEQYF
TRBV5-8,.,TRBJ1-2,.,TGTGCCAGCAGCTTAGCGGTGACGGCGGAAGCTAACTATGGCTACACCTTC,CASSLAVTAEANYGYTF
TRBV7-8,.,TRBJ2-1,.,TGTGCCAGCAGCTATGGCGGGTCCTACAATGAGCAGTTCTTC,CASSYGGSYNEQFF
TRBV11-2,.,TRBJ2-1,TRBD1,TGTGCCAGCAGCCAGGACAGGGGGAATGAGCAGTTCTTC,CASSQDRGNEQFF
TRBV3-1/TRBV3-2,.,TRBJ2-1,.,TGTGCCAGCAGCCAAGTGTCGCTGCGGAGCTCCTACAATGAGCAGTTCTTC,CASSQVSLRSSYNEQFF
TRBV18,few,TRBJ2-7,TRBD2,TGTGCCAGCTCACCACCGGGGGGGTACGAGCAGTACTTC,CASSPPGGYEQYF
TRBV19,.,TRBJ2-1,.,TGTGCCAGTAGTGGAACTTTGTGGTCCCAGAGGGGGAATGAGCAGTTCTTC,CASSGTLWSQRGNEQFF
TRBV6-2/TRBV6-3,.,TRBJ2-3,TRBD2,TGTGCCAGCAGCCTTAGCGGGAGGACAGATACGCAGTATTTT,CASSLSGRTDTQYF
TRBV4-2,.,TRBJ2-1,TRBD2,TGTGCCAGCAGCCGAGGGCTAGCGGGAGGTGCCTCGGGTGAGCAGTTCTTC,CASSRGLAGGASGEQFF
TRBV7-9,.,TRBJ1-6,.,TGTGCCAGCAGCTTAAGGGGGAAAGGAGATTCACCCCTCCACTTT,CASSLRGKGDSPLHF
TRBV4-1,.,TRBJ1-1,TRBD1,TGCGCCAGCAGCCAACCGGACAGGTTGAACACTGAAGCTTTCTTT,CASSQPDRLNTEAFF
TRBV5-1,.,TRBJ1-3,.,TGCGCCAGCAGCTTGGGCGATCGGGGAAACACCATATATTTT,CASSLGDRGNTIYF
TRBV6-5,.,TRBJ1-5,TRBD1,TGTGCCAGCACCCCGGACAGGGGTCAGCCCCAGCATTTT,CASTPDRGQPQHF
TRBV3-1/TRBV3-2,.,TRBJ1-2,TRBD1,TGTGCCAGCAGCCAAGGCCTGACAGGGTTGAACTATGGCTACACCTTC,CASSQGLTGLNYGYTF
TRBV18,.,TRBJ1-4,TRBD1,TGTGCCAGCTCACCACTTTCCGGACAGGGGACGAATGAAAAACTGTTTTTT,CASSPLSGQGTNEKLFF
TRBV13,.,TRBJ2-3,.,TGTGCCACCGCCAGGGGGGAGGCAGATACGCAGTATTTT,CATARGEADTQYF